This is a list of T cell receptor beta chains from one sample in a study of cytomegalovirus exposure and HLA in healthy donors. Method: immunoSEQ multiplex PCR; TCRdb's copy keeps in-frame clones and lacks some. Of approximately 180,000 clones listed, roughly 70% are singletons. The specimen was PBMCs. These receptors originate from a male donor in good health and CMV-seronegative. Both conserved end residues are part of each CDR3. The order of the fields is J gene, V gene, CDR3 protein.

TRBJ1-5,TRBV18,CVSSLGQGDRNQPQHF
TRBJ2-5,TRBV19,CASSIQGAKGETQYF
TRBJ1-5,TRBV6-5,CASSRGQVPNQPQHF
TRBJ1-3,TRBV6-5,CASSFTGGFGNTIYF
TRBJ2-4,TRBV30,CAWSVSSGGAVAKNIQYF
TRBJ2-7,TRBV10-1,CASSGPTSGKNEQYF
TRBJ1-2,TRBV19,CATYGTDTYGYTF
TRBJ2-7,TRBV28,CASSTFLRGEQYF
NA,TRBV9,CASSASSSYEQYF
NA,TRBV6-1,CASSVTGREQYF
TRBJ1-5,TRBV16,CASSQRDRRPNSNQPQHF
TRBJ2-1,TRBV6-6,CASSYVASGTNEQFF
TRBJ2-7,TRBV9,CASSPRTSGSYEQYF
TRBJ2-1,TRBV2,CASSLELRNEQFF
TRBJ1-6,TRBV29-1,CSTSTGEGSPLHF
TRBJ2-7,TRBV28,CASSFDSQTPYEQYF
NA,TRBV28,CASSPLPSGSRISYEQYF
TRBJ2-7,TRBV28,CASRPASLSRHEQYF
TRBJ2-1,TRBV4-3,CASSQEWLAGMRTYNEQFF
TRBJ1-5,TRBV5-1,CASSYGTVNQPQHF
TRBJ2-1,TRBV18,CASSRGTGPYNEQFF
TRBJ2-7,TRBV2,CASRDSPAYEQYF
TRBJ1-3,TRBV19,CASSPGQTSGNTIYF
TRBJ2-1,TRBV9,CASRPGGTSSYNEQFF
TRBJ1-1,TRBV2,CASSEALRNTEAFF
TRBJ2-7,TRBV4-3,CASSQDWGTSGRAAEQYF
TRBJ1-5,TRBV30,CAWSGSGQFNQPQHF
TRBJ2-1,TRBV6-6,CASSPELISNEQFF
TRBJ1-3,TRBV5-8,CASSPGNSGNTIYF
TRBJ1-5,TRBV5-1,CASSLDFRVDQPQHF
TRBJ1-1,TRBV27,CASLAQGLNTEAFF
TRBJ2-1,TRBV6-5,CASSYGTGNEQFF
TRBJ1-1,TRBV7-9,CASSRDRVMNTEAFF
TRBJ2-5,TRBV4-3,CASSQGGRELGTQYF
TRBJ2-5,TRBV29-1,CSVDGGVAETQYF
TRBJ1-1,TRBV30,CACHSSSAFF
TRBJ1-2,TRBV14,CASSQGDRVNGYTF
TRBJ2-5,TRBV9,CASSISPQETQYF
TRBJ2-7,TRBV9,CASSVVPTGPGEQYF
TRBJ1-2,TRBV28,CASSSGQGIYGYTF
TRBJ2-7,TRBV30,CAWSEGGAYEQYF
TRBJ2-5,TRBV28,CASSGLAPRETQYF
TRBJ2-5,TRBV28,CASTTLLEETQYF
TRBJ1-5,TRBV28,CASSFSDRGYNQPQHF
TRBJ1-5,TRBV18,CASSPGQSNQPQHF
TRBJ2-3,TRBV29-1,CSVGLAGPTDTQYF